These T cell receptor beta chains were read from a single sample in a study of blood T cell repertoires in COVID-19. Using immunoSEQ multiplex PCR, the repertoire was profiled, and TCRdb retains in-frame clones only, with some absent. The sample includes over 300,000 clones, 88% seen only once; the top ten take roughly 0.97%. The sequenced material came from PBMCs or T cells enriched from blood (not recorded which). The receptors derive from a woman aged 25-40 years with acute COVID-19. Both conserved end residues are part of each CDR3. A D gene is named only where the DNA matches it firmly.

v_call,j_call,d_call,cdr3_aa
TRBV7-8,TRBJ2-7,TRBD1,CASSPKVQGSSYEQYF
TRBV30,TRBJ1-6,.,CACPVGVNAKNSPLHF
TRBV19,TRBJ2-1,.,CASSPGPRWGENEQFF
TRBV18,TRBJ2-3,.,CASSPYSNGADTQYF
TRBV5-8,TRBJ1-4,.,CASSWDMGLEKLFF
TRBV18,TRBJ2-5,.,CASSPGAGGGETQYF
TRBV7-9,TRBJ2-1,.,CASTPSGNHNEQFF
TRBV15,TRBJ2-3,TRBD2,CATSRRTSVLDTQYF
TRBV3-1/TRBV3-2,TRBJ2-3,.,CASSLSGGPGNTQYF
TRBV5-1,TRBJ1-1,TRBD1,CASSDSRGAITEAFF
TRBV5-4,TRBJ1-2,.,CASSLEKGSGGYTF
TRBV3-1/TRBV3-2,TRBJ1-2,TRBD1,CASSRQGNYGYTF
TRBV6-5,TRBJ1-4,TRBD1,CASSLTGAPNEKLFF
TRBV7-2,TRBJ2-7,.,CASSLAAIRSYEQYF
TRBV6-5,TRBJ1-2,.,CASSPGRAADGYTF
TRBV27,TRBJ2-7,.,CASSPRRGGLYEQYF
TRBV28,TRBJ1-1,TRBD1,CASSSTGLNTEAFF
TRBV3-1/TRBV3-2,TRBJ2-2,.,CASSQKGIPGELFF
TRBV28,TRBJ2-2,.,CATLSRTGELFF
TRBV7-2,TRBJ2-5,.,CASSLDLAQETQYF
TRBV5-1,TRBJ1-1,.,CASSLGRNTEAFF
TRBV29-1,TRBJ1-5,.,CSVQVTPSSGNQPQHF
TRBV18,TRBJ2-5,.,CASSPIGGRQETQYF
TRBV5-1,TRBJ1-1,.,CASSLVINTEAFF
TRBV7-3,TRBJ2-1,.,CASSAGASSYNEQFF
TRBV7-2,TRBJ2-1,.,CASSLAAGRPTNEQFF
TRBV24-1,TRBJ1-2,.,CATSDSRQVANYGYTF
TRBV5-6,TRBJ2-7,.,CASSLRQGKAEQYF
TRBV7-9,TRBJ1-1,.,CASSLAAGWITEAFF
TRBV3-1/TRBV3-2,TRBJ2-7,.,CASSQIGQSYEQYF
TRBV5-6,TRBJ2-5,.,CASSLTEYQETQYF